This TCR beta chain was recovered during a study of control samples from healthy donors and cancer patients. The repertoire was sequenced with immunoSEQ multiplex PCR; TCRdb's copy has only in-frame clones and lacks some. The profile shows around 100,000 clones, 88% of them singletons. This CDR3 region has 15 residues. Trimming removed 0 bases from V and 5 bases from J; junction bases left unmatched: 3. In germline, CDR1 is SGHRS, CDR2 YFSETQ. This clonotype was sampled from a woman in her 70s in good health. The source material was blood. The chain employs TRBV5-1 and TRBJ2-1; the match to TRBD2 covers 9 bases. This chain's CDR3 is CASSLGGTSHNEQFF. CDR3 nucleotide sequence: TGCGCCAGCAGCTTGGGGGGGACTAGCCACAATGAGCAGTTCTTC.